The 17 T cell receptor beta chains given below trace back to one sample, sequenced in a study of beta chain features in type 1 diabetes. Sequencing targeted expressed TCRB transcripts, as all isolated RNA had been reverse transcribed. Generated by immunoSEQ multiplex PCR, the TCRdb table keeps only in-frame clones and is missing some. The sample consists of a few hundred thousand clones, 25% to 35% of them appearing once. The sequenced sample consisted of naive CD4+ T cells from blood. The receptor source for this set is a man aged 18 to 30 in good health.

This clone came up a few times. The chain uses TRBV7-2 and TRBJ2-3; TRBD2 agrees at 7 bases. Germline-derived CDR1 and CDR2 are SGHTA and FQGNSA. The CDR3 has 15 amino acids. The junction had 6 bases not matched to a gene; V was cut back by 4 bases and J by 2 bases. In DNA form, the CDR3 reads TGTGCCAGCAGCTCCCCCCAGCGGGACACAGATACGCAGTATTTT. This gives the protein CASSSPQRDTDTQYF.

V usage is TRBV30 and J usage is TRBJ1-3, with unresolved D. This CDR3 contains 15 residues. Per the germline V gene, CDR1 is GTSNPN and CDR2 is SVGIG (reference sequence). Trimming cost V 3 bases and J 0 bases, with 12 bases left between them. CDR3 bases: TGTGCCTGGAGCCCGGACTCGTACTCTGGAAACACCATATATTTT. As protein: CAWSPDSYSGNTIYF.

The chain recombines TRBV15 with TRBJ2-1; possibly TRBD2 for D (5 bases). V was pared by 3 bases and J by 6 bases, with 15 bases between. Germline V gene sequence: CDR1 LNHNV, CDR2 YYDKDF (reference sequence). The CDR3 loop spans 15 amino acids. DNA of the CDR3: TGTGCCACCAGCAGTGTAGGGAGACTCCTCAATGAGCAGTTCTTC. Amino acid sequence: CATSSVGRLLNEQFF.

CDR3 in amino acids: CASSQWGGTQYF. The CDR3 DNA sequence: TGCGCCAGCAGCCAATGGGGCGGTACGCAGTATTTT. The chain is built from TRBV4-1 and TRBJ2-3, with D possibly being TRBD1 (5 bases). CDR3 length: 12 amino acids. Germline CDR1 and CDR2: MGHRA and YSYEKL. Trimming stripped 2 bases from V and 8 bases from J, with 8 bases between.

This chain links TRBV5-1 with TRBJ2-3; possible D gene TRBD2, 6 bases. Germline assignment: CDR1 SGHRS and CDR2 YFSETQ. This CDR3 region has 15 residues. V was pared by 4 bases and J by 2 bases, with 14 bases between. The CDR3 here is CASSLAPGVTDTQYF. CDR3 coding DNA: TGCGCCAGCAGCCTCGCCCCGGGAGTCACAGATACGCAGTATTTT.

CDR3 sequence reads: CASSAQGETQYF. For the CDR3, the DNA is TGTGCCAGCAGTGCCCAGGGAGAGACCCAGTACTTC. The chain carries TRBV6-5 and TRBJ2-5, with D perhaps TRBD1 (5 bases). Germline V gene sequence: CDR1 MNHEY, CDR2 SVGAGI. V lost 5 bases, J lost 4 bases, and 8 bases lay in between. The CDR3 has 12 amino acids.

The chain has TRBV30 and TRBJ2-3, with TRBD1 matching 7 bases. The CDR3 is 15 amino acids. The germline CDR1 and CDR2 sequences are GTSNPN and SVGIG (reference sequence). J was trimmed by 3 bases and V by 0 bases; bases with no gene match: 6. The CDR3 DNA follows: TGTGCCTGGAGTGTATCAGGGGGTATGACAGATACGCAGTATTTT. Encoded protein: CAWSVSGGMTDTQYF.

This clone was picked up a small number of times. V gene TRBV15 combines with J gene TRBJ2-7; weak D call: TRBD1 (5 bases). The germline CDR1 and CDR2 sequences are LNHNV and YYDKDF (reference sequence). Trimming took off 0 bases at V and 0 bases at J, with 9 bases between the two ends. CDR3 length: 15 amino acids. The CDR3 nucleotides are TGTGCCACCAGCAGAGATCAGGGAAGCTCCTACGAGCAGTACTTC. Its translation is CATSRDQGSSYEQYF.

CDR3 sequence reads: CAISEWDTNTEAFF. CDR3 nucleotide sequence: TGTGCCATCAGTGAATGGGACACGAACACTGAAGCTTTCTTT. The rearrangement uses TRBV10-3 and TRBJ1-1, with D possibly TRBD1 on 6 matching bases. CDR3 size: 14 residues. Trimming shortened V by 3 bases and J by 1 base, and 9 bases separated the two germline ends. Per the germline V gene, CDR1 is ENHRY and CDR2 is SYGVKD.

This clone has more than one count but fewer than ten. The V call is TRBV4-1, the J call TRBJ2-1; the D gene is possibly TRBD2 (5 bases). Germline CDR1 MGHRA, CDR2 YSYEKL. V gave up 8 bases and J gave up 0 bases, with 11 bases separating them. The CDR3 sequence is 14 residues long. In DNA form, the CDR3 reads TGCGCCAGCGGAGCGGCGAGCTCCTACAATGAGCAGTTCTTC. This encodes CASGAASSYNEQFF.

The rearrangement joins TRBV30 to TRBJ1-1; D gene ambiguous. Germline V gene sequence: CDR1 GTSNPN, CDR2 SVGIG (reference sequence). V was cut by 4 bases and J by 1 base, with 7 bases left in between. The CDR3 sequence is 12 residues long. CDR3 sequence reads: CAWMKENTEAFF. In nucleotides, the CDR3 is TGTGCCTGGATGAAGGAGAACACTGAAGCTTTCTTT. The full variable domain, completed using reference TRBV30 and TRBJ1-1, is SQTIHQWPATLVQPVGSPLSLECTVEGTSNPNLYWYRQAAGRGLQLLFYSVGIGQISSEVPQNLSASRPQDRQFILSSKKLLLSDSGFYLCAWMKENTEAFFGQGTRLTVV.

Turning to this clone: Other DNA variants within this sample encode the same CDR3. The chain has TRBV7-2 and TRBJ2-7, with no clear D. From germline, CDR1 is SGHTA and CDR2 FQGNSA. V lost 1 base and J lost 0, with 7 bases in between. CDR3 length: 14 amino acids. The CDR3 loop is CASSLVWSSYEQYF. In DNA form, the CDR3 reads TGTGCCAGCAGCTTAGTTTGGAGCTCCTACGAGCAGTACTTC.

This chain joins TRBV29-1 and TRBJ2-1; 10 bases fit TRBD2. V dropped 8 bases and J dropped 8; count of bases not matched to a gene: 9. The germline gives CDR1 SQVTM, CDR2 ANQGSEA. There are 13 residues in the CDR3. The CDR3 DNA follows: TGCAGCTTAAATAGCGGGAGGTCCCATGAGCAGTTCTTC. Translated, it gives CSLNSGRSHEQFF.

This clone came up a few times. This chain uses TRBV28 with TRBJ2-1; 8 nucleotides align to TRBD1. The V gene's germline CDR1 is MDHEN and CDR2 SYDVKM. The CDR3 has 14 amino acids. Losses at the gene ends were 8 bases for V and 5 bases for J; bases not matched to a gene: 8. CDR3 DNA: TGTGCCAGCTTCTCGGACAGGGAAAACAATGAGCAGTTCTTC. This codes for CASFSDRENNEQFF.

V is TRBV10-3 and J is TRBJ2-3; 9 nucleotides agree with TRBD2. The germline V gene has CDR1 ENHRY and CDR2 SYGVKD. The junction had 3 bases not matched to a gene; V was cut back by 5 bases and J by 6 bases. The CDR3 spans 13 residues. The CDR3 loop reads CAISSGRSDTQYF. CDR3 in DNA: TGTGCCATCAGTAGCGGGAGGAGCGATACGCAGTATTTT.

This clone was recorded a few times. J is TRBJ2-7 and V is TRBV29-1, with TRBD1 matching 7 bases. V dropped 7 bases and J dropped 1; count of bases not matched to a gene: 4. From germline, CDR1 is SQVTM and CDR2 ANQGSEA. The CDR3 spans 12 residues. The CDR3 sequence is CSATGQSYEQYF. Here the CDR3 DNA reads TGCAGCGCGACAGGGCAATCCTACGAGCAGTACTTC.

The CDR3 protein is CAWSVQVGNEQYF. CDR3 bases: TGTGCCTGGAGTGTACAGGTAGGGAACGAGCAGTACTTC. The rearrangement uses TRBV30 and TRBJ2-7, with a tentative D call TRBD1 (5 bases). Germline CDR1 GTSNPN, CDR2 SVGIG (reference sequence). The CDR3 has 13 amino acids. V was shortened by 0 bases and J by 5 bases, with 11 bases between the two germline ends.